This T cell receptor beta chain was observed in a study of human T cells and chemical hapten exposure. Study-level background: Sensitization applied 2% DPC to around 2 cm by around 2 cm of upper inner arm skin. The upper back received 0.01% DPC by patch testing, with results read at 6 days.

The germline V gene has CDR1 LNHDA and CDR2 SQIVND (reference sequence). The length of the CDR3 is 17 residues. With 0 bases clipped from V and 6 bases from J, the junction kept 10 bases outside the gene matches. This clonotype was seen ten or more times. Its antigen is as yet unknown. Regarding time point: patch test 1, 2 weeks after DPC sensitization. The sample's treatment: therapeutic diphenylcyclopropenone sensitization with weekly scalp DPC. Per the authors' pipeline: There were a median of approximately 100,000 TCRs per sample, with a range from about 23,224 to 690,600. One entry per CDR3 protein results from TCRdb running MiXCR on the RACE reads. The V and J calls come from TCRdb's annotation, not from the publication. The sample contains 90,000 to 120,000 distinct CDR3 sequences, 9.5% to 12% of which appear only once. General study findings and limits: Against controls, expanded TCRs gave rise to significantly more large CDR3 similarity clusters.

This clonotype was sampled from a woman aged 40 to 50 with alopecia areata. Some clones in this sample may be carry-over from other donors' samples. The chain recombines TRBV19 with TRBJ2-1; 8 bases are a match to TRBD2. The material was whole blood, obtained in connection with sensitization to the hapten diphenylcyclopropenone (DPC). CDR3 in amino acids: CASSIDLGLAVFNEQFF. CDR3 coding DNA: TGTGCCAGTAGTATAGATCTAGGACTAGCCGTCTTCAATGAGCAGTTCTTC.